Each of the 13 T cell receptor beta chains below was sequenced from the same sample in a study of T cell changes during pregnancy in multiple sclerosis. Produced via immunoSEQ multiplex PCR; TCRdb's table is partial and in-frame only. The sample yields tens of thousands of clones, over 90% seen once. The specimen was peripheral blood, collected after pregnancy. These receptors all stem from a female donor with multiple sclerosis, enrolled in a pregnancy study.

The chain has TRBV11-2 and TRBJ2-1; D is undetermined. Germline V gene sequence: CDR1 SGHAT, CDR2 FQNNGV. V was shortened by 5 bases and J by 4 bases, with 6 bases between the two germline ends. CDR3 length: 12 amino acids. The CDR3 loop is CASSPRYNEQFF. The CDR3 DNA reads TGTGCCAGCAGCCCTAGGTACAATGAGCAGTTCTTC.

The genes are TRBV13 and TRBJ2-7; TRBD1 matches 7 bases. The CDR3 sequence is 15 residues long. The V segment lost 4 bases and the J segment 1 base; nucleotides outside the gene matches: 7. Per germline, CDR1 PRHDT and CDR2 FYEKMQ (reference sequence). The CDR3 protein is CASSSTGQVSYEQYF. CDR3 in DNA: TGTGCCAGCAGCTCTACTGGACAGGTTTCCTACGAGCAGTACTTC.

The chain employs TRBV12-5 and TRBJ2-1; 9 bases line up with TRBD2. This CDR3 comprises 18 residues. The ends lost 4 bases at V and 0 bases at J; junction bases unmatched: 10. In germline, CDR1 is LGHNT, CDR2 FRNRAP. In DNA form, the CDR3 reads TGTGCTAGTGGTTGGGTGGGGATAGCGGGGGTCTCCTACAATGAGCAGTTCTTC. Protein sequence: CASGWVGIAGVSYNEQFF.

V and J are TRBV9 and TRBJ1-1; D may be TRBD1 (5 bases). With 3 bases removed from V and 5 bases from J, the gap between germline ends came to 14 bases. The CDR3 is made up of 14 amino acids. CDR1 SGDLS and CDR2 YYNGEE come from the germline V gene. The CDR3 bases are TGTGCCAGCAGCGCTTATGGTGGGGGGACTGAAGCTTTCTTT. Its translation: CASSAYGGGTEAFF.

The chain employs TRBV6-5 and TRBJ2-4, with D possibly matching TRBD1 (6 bases). The V end lost 5 bases, the J end lost 7 bases, and 9 bases lay between the germline ends. CDR3 length: 12 residues. CDR1 is MNHEY, CDR2 SVGAGI, per germline. This CDR3 reads CASSPQGNIQYF. Here the CDR3 DNA reads TGTGCCAGCAGTCCCCAGGGGAACATTCAGTACTTC.

The chain recombines TRBV6-1 with TRBJ2-2; 10 bases are a match to TRBD2. CDR3 length: 14 residues. Germline V gene lookup returns CDR1 MNHNS and CDR2 SASEGT. After removal of 6 bases from V and 4 bases from J, the junction contained 2 bases not matched to a gene. In DNA form, the CDR3 reads TGTGCCAGCAGACTAGCGGGGATCACCGGGGAGCTGTTTTTT. Translated, it gives CASRLAGITGELFF.

In this sample, this clone turned up once. The sample has other DNA sequences that encode this CDR3 too. The chain recombines TRBV6-4 with TRBJ2-3; 10 bases map to TRBD2. This CDR3 has 14 amino acids. V was clipped by 2 bases and J by 4 bases; unmatched bases: 0. Germline CDR1 is MRHNA and CDR2 is SNTAGT. CDR3 sequence (DNA): TGTGCCAGCAGTGACAGCGGGGGGGCAGATACGCAGTATTTT. This gives the protein CASSDSGGADTQYF.

The chain uses TRBV7-2 and TRBJ2-1; TRBD2 aligns across 9 bases. From germline, CDR1 is SGHTA and CDR2 FQGNSA. Unmatched junction bases numbered 6, after V lost 5 bases and J lost 4 bases. The CDR3 covers 15 residues. The DNA of the CDR3 is TGTGCCAGCAGCCTTAGCGGGGGCCGTTACAATGAGCAGTTCTTC. Translation: CASSLSGGRYNEQFF.

V and J are TRBV7-9 and TRBJ1-1; tentatively, D is TRBD1 (6 bases). The germline V and J ends were trimmed by 6 bases and 4 bases, with 18 bases remaining between them. The CDR3 length is 15 residues. Germline loops: CDR1 SEHNR, CDR2 FQNEAQ (reference sequence). The CDR3 sequence is CASSKGGGGGTEAFF. In DNA form, the CDR3 reads TGTGCCAGCAGTAAAGGGGGGGGCGGGGGCACTGAAGCTTTCTTT.

This chain uses TRBV6-4 with TRBJ2-3, with no clear D. The CDR3 is 13 amino acids. The germline V gene encodes CDR1 MRHNA and CDR2 SNTAGT. Trimming left V 2 bases short and J 2 bases short, with 5 bases between. This CDR3 is CASSDISTDTQYF. DNA of the CDR3: TGTGCCAGCAGTGACATATCCACAGATACGCAGTATTTT.

The chain uses TRBV7-2 and TRBJ2-1; D is perhaps TRBD2 (6 bases). The germline V gene has CDR1 SGHTA and CDR2 FQGNSA. This CDR3 spans 14 amino acids. V was trimmed by 5 bases and J by 6 bases, leaving 14 bases between them. CDR3 amino acids: CASSQFGGINEQFF. The CDR3, as DNA: TGTGCCAGCAGCCAGTTCGGCGGGATCAATGAGCAGTTCTTC.

This clone was seen a single time. V is TRBV6-5 and J is TRBJ1-2; TRBD1 might be the D (6 bases). V lost 3 bases to trimming and J lost 4 bases, with 12 bases between them. Germline assignment: CDR1 MNHEY and CDR2 SVGAGI. The length of the CDR3 is 14 residues. The CDR3 sequence is CASSYGGGGYGYTF. The CDR3, as DNA: TGTGCCAGCAGTTATGGGGGCGGGGGCTATGGCTACACCTTC.

The V gene is TRBV25-1, the J gene TRBJ2-7, with 8 bases that match TRBD1. V was pared by 1 base and J by 4 bases, with 15 bases of the junction left unmatched. Germline CDR1 reads MGHDK; CDR2 reads SYGVNS. CDR3 length: 18 residues. CDR3 nucleotides: TGTGCCAGCAGTGAATCTGGCAGGGGGCCATCCAGAGTTTACGAGCAGTACTTC. Translated, it gives CASSESGRGPSRVYEQYF.